A single sample is the source of the 12 T cell receptor beta chains below, sequenced in a study of CD8 T cells in ankylosing spondylitis. TCRdb passed the 5' RACE reads through MiXCR, listing each CDR3 protein once. In the table there are about 42,000 distinct CDR3 sequences, over 3.5% of which are singletons. Source material: blood, either unsorted or a sorted T cell fraction (not recorded which). Source of these receptors: a female donor with ankylosing spondylitis or in good health (not recorded which).

This clonotype has just a few counts. The chain links TRBV9 to TRBJ2-7; weak D call: TRBD1 (5 bases). Germline V gives CDR1 SGDLS, CDR2 YYNGEE. The CDR3 covers 14 residues. Trimming cost V 3 bases and J 3 bases, with 13 bases left between them. The CDR3 nucleotides are TGTGCCAGCAGCGGGAAGGCGCAGGGCTACGAGCAGTACTTC. Translation: CASSGKAQGYEQYF.

J is TRBJ2-7 and V is TRBV9, with 7 bases fitting TRBD1. The CDR3 spans 14 residues. CDR1 and CDR2 (germline): SGDLS, YYNGEE. Unmatched junction bases numbered 6, after V lost 4 bases and J lost 2 bases. CDR3 DNA: TGTGCCAGCAGCCTACGGGACAGTACCTACGAGCAGTACTTC. Its protein product is CASSLRDSTYEQYF.

This clonotype was found many times. CDR3 amino acids: CASSPLGQGANNEQFF. DNA of the CDR3: TGTGCCAGCAGCCCCTTAGGACAGGGGGCGAACAATGAGCAGTTCTTC. V usage is TRBV9 and J usage is TRBJ2-1; 11 positions match TRBD1. Losses at the gene ends were 4 bases for V and 5 bases for J; bases not matched to a gene: 8. Germline V gives CDR1 SGDLS, CDR2 YYNGEE. The CDR3 has 16 amino acids.

This clonotype was seen repeatedly, ten times or more. This rearrangement joins TRBV9 to TRBJ1-6; 9 positions agree with TRBD1. The CDR3 extends over 13 amino acids. J was trimmed by 16 bases and V by 4 bases; bases with no gene match: 9. Germline V gene sequence: CDR1 SGDLS, CDR2 YYNGEE. DNA for the CDR3: TGTGCCAGCAGCCCTAGGGACAGGGTCTATCTCCACTTT. It specifies CASSPRDRVYLHF.

This clonotype was picked up a small number of times. The chain has TRBV9 and TRBJ1-3, with a possible D match to TRBD1 (5 bases). This CDR3 region has 16 residues. Germline V lookup: CDR1 SGDLS, CDR2 YYNGEE. Trimming stripped 0 bases from V and 1 base from J, with 11 bases between. In DNA form, the CDR3 reads TGTGCCAGCAGCGTAGGGGGCCGACAGTCTGGAAACACCATATATTTT. Translation gives CASSVGGRQSGNTIYF.

This clonotype appeared many times. The chain combines TRBV9 with TRBJ1-5; D perhaps matches TRBD1 (5 bases). Germline V CDR1 and CDR2: SGDLS, YYNGEE. The CDR3 spans 14 residues. The V gene lost 3 bases and the J gene lost 2 bases, with 9 bases spanning the gap. The CDR3 DNA follows: TGTGCCAGCAGCGGCCGGGGGGGCAATCAGCCCCAGCATTTT. Its translation is CASSGRGGNQPQHF.

The V and J genes are TRBV9 and TRBJ1-1, with 12 bases lining up with TRBD1. The CDR3 length is 16 residues. The J segment lost 1 base and the V segment lost 3 bases, leaving 4 bases of the junction unmatched. Germline CDR1 and CDR2: SGDLS and YYNGEE. This chain's CDR3 is CASSAGTGGGNTEAFF. In DNA form, the CDR3 reads TGTGCCAGCAGCGCCGGGACAGGGGGCGGGAACACTGAAGCTTTCTTT.

Many counts were recorded for this clonotype. The V and J genes are TRBV9 and TRBJ1-1; possibly TRBD1 for D (5 bases). CDR3 length: 15 residues. The germline CDR1 and CDR2 sequences are SGDLS and YYNGEE. The V end was cut by 0 bases, the J end by 5 bases, with 14 bases between. Here the CDR3 reads CASSVDGGASTEAFF. DNA for the CDR3: TGTGCCAGCAGCGTAGACGGCGGGGCCTCGACTGAAGCTTTCTTT.

This clonotype was observed at least ten times. This chain links TRBV9 with TRBJ2-7; 9 bases fit TRBD2. In germline, CDR1 is SGDLS, CDR2 YYNGEE. Trimming took 0 bases from V and 3 from J; bases not matched to a gene: 7. CDR3 size: 16 residues. The CDR3: CASSVGGGGAYYEQYF. CDR3 bases: TGTGCCAGCAGCGTAGGCGGCGGGGGGGCCTACTACGAGCAGTACTTC.

This clonotype was observed at least ten times. This chain joins TRBV9 and TRBJ2-3, with 8 bases identical to TRBD2. CDR1 is SGDLS and CDR2 is YYNGEE in the germline V gene. With V trimmed by 4 bases and J by 2 bases, 6 bases remained unmatched. This CDR3 contains 15 residues. The CDR3 coding sequence is TGTGCCAGCAGCCCGATAGCGGGGCTCACAGATACGCAGTATTTT. Translated: CASSPIAGLTDTQYF. The full variable domain, in which reference TRBV9 and TRBJ2-3 provide the parts outside the CDR3, is DSGVTQTPKHLITATGQRVTLRCSPRSGDLSVYWYQQSLDQGLQFLIQYYNGEERAKGNILERFSAQQFPDLHSELNLSSLELGDSALYFCASSPIAGLTDTQYFGPGTRLTVL.

This clonotype has a count of ten or more. This chain joins TRBV9 and TRBJ2-3; D is unclear. V lost 1 base and J 0 bases, leaving 6 bases between the germline ends. Germline V gene sequence: CDR1 SGDLS, CDR2 YYNGEE. The CDR3 spans 14 residues. Here the CDR3 DNA reads TGTGCCAGCAGCGTAAGGCAGAGCACAGATACGCAGTATTTT. Its translation is CASSVRQSTDTQYF.

This clonotype was counted at least ten times. V is TRBV9 and J is TRBJ1-5; tentatively, D is TRBD1 (6 bases). V was cut by 0 bases and J by 6 bases, with 13 bases left in between. CDR3 length equals 15 residues. The germline gives CDR1 SGDLS, CDR2 YYNGEE. CDR3: CASSVVPGASQPQHF. The CDR3 nucleotides are TGTGCCAGCAGCGTAGTCCCGGGGGCGAGTCAGCCCCAGCATTTT.